One and the same sample provided the 9 T cell receptor beta chains below, sequenced in a study of cytomegalovirus exposure and HLA in healthy donors. TCRdb's table, derived via immunoSEQ multiplex PCR, lists solely in-frame clones and lacks some. Of more than 150,000 clones listed, about 80% were seen once; the top ten hold roughly 7%. The source material was PBMCs. The receptors were gathered from a man in his late teens or twenties in good health and CMV-seropositive.

This clone showed up just once. The chain links TRBV25-1 to TRBJ2-2, with 8 bases that match TRBD1. The CDR3 consists of 13 residues. V lost 7 bases, J lost 7 bases, and 5 bases stayed unmatched. Germline assignment: CDR1 MGHDK and CDR2 SYGVNS. CDR3 nucleotide sequence: TGTGCCAGCAAGGACAGGGTGGGCGGGGAGCTGTTTTTT. This encodes CASKDRVGGELFF.

Regarding this clone: The junction departs from germline at one end; a sequencing error may be responsible. CDR3 sequence reads: CASTLGLAGLETQYF. CDR3 nucleotides: TGTGCCAGCACCTTAGGACTAGCGGGCCTCGAGACCCAGTACTTC. V usage is TRBV7-3 and J usage is TRBJ2-5; 11 nucleotides align to TRBD2. This CDR3 has 15 residues. Per germline, CDR1 SGHTA and CDR2 FQGTGA.

The chain is built from TRBV4-3 and TRBJ2-5, with 7 bases matching TRBD2. The CDR3 totals 14 residues. The V gene end was trimmed by 4 bases and the J gene end by 4 bases; junction bases not matched to a gene: 6. Germline V CDR1 and CDR2: LGHNA, YSLEER. CDR3 loop: CASSPAGVGETQYF. The DNA of the CDR3 is TGCGCCAGCAGCCCGGCGGGAGTGGGAGAGACCCAGTACTTC.

The chain is built from TRBV27 and TRBJ2-5; a possible D gene is TRBD2 (6 bases). The germline gives CDR1 MNHEY, CDR2 SMNVEV (reference sequence). The CDR3 extends over 15 amino acids. V was cut by 2 bases and J by 5 bases, with 15 bases left in between. CDR3 sequence: CASSLGAGGEETQYF. CDR3 coding DNA: TGTGCCAGCAGTTTAGGCGCCGGGGGTGAGGAGACCCAGTACTTC.

The J gene is TRBJ2-1, the V gene TRBV11-2; TRBD2 is a possible D gene (5 bases). V was pared by 5 bases and J by 8 bases, with 13 bases between. Germline-derived CDR1 and CDR2 are SGHAT and FQNNGV. The CDR3 totals 13 residues. CDR3 amino acids: CASSPYPRDEQFF. CDR3 bases: TGTGCCAGCAGCCCATACCCGAGGGATGAGCAGTTCTTC.

V is TRBV28 and J is TRBJ2-7; 13 nucleotides agree with TRBD2. Trimming removed 4 bases from V and 7 bases from J; junction bases left unmatched: 10. Germline V gene data show CDR1 as MDHEN and CDR2 as SYDVKM. The CDR3 runs 16 residues. CDR3: CASSSTSGRALNEQYF. DNA for the CDR3: TGTGCCAGCAGTTCAACTAGCGGGAGGGCCCTCAATGAGCAGTACTTC.

A remark on this clone: At one of its ends the junction is not consistent with the germline gene, which may arise from a read error. V is TRBV9 and J is TRBJ2-2; the match to TRBD1 covers 7 bases. The CDR3 totals 18 residues. Germline V gene data show CDR1 as SGDLS and CDR2 as YYNGEE. The CDR3 sequence is CASSAPDRDVGNTGELFF. Written as DNA, the CDR3 is TGTGCCAGCAGCGCCCCAGACAGGGACGTTGGGAACACCGGAGAGCTGTTTTTT.

The chain uses TRBV5-1 and TRBJ2-7; 8 bases fit TRBD2. The ends lost 4 bases at V and 0 bases at J; junction bases unmatched: 12. Looked up from germline, CDR1 is SGHRS and CDR2 is YFSETQ. CDR3 length: 17 residues. CDR3 in DNA: TGCGCCAGCAGCCACCCTAGGCTAGCGGGTTTCTCCTACGAGCAGTACTTC. Translated: CASSHPRLAGFSYEQYF.

The chain carries TRBV4-3 and TRBJ2-2; 11 bases are shared with TRBD2. The CDR3 extends over 17 amino acids. Germline CDR1 is LGHNA and CDR2 is YSLEER. V lost 4 bases to trimming and J lost 0 bases; unmatched junction nucleotides: 4. CDR3: CASSRRLAGSNTGELFF. For the CDR3, the DNA is TGCGCCAGCAGCCGGAGACTAGCGGGGTCGAACACCGGGGAGCTGTTTTTT.